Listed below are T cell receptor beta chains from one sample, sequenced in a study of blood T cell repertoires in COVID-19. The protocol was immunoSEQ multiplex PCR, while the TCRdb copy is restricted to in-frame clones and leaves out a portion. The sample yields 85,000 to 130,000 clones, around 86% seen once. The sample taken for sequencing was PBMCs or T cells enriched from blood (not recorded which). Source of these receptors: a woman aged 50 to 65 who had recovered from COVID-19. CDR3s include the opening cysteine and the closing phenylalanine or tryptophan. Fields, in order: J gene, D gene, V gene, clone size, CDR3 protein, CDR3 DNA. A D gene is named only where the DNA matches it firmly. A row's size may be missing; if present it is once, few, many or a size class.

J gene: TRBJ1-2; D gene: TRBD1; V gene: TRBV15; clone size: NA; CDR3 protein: CATSRWGGDREWYGYTF; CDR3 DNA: TGTGCCACCAGCAGATGGGGTGGGGACAGGGAATGGTATGGCTACACCTTC
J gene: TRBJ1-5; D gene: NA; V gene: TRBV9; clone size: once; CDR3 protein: CASSPPQGTKSNQPQHF; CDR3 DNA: TGTGCCAGCAGCCCCCCCCAGGGGACTAAGAGCAATCAGCCCCAGCATTTT
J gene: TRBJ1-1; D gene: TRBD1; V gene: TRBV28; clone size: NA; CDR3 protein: CASSFRDRVDEAFF; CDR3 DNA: TGTGCCAGCAGTTTTCGGGACAGGGTTGATGAAGCTTTCTTT
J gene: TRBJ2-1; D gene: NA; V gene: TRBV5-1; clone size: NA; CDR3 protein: CASSGSGNSYNEQFF; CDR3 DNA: TGCGCCAGCAGCGGCTCCGGGAACTCCTACAATGAGCAGTTCTTC
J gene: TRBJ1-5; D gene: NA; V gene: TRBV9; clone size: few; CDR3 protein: CASSVGPGGGNQPQHF; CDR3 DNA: TGTGCCAGCAGCGTAGGTCCGGGAGGCGGCAATCAGCCCCAGCATTTT
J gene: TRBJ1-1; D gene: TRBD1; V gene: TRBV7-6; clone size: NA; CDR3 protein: CASVDRGVNTEAFF; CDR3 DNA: TGTGCCAGCGTCGACAGGGGGGTGAACACTGAAGCTTTCTTT
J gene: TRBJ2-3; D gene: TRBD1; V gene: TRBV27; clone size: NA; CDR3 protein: CASRTGGQDTQYF; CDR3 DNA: TGTGCCAGCAGGACAGGGGGACAAGATACGCAGTATTTT
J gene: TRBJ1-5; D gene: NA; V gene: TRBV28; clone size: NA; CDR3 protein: CASRPPGGREDQPQHF; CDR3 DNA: TGTGCCAGCCGACCACCGGGGGGGAGGGAGGATCAGCCCCAGCATTTT
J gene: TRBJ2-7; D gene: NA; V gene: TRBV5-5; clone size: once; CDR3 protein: CASSLAWQNEQYF; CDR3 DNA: TGTGCCAGCAGCTTGGCCTGGCAGAACGAGCAGTACTTC
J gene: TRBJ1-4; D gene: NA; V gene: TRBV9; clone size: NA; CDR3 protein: CASSIFGGNDEKLFF; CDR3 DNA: TGTGCCAGCAGCATCTTCGGAGGGAATGATGAAAAACTGTTTTTT
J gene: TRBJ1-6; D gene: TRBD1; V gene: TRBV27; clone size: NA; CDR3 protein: CASSWGQGSYNSPLHF; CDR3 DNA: TGTGCCAGCAGTTGGGGACAGGGCTCCTATAATTCACCCCTCCACTTT
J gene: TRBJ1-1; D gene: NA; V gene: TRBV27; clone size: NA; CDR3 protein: CASSLLGIGEAFF; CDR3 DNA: TGTGCCAGCAGTTTACTCGGGATCGGTGAAGCTTTCTTT
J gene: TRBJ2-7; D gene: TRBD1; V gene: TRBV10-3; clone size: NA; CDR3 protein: CAISERGQDYEQYF; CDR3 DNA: TGTGCCATCAGTGAGAGGGGGCAGGACTACGAGCAGTACTTC
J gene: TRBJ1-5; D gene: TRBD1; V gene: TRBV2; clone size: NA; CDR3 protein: CASSGQGLGQPQHF; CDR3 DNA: TGTGCCAGCAGCGGACAGGGGCTCGGGCAGCCCCAGCATTTT
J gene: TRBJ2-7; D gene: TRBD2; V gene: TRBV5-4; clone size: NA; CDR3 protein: CASSLGGSMYEQYF; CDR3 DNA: TGTGCCAGCAGCTTGGGCGGGAGTATGTACGAGCAGTACTTC
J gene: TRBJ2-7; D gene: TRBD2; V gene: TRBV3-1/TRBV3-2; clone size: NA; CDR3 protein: CASKTGGTYEQYF; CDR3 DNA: TGTGCCAGCAAGACCGGGGGGACTTACGAGCAGTACTTC
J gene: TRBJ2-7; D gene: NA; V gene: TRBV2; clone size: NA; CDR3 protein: CASSEEGLEQYF; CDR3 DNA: TGTGCCAGCAGTGAAGAGGGGCTCGAGCAGTACTTC
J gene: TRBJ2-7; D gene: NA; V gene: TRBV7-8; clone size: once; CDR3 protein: CASSLGQGIYEQYF; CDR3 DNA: TGTGCCAGCAGCTTAGGCCAGGGAATCTACGAGCAGTACTTC
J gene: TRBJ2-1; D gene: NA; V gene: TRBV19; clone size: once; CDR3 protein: CASTASYNEQFF; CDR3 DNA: TGTGCCAGTACTGCTAGTTACAATGAGCAGTTCTTC
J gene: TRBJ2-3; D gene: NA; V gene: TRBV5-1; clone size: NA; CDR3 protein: CASSVGGVGDTQYF; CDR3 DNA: TGCGCCAGCAGCGTGGGCGGGGTAGGGGATACGCAGTATTTT
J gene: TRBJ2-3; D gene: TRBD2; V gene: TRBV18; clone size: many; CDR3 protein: CASSLAGALTDTQYF; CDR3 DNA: TGTGCCAGCTCACTAGCGGGGGCCCTCACAGATACGCAGTATTTT
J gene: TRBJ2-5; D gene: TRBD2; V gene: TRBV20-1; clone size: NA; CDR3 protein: CSASDPRLAGYQETQYF; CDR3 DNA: TGCAGTGCTAGTGACCCAAGGCTAGCGGGGTACCAAGAGACCCAGTACTTC
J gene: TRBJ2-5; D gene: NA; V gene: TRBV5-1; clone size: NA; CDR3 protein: CASSLDGFPRETQYF; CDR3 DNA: TGCGCCAGCAGCTTGGACGGGTTTCCTAGGGAGACCCAGTACTTC
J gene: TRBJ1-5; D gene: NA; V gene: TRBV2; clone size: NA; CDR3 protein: CASSEQGQPQHF; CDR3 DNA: TGTGCCAGCAGTGAACAGGGTCAGCCCCAGCATTTT
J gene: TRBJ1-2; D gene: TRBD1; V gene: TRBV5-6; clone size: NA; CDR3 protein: CASSPSMTGNYGYTF; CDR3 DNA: TGTGCCAGCAGCCCCAGTATGACAGGGAACTATGGCTACACCTTC
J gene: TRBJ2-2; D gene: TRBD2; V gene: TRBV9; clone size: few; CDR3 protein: CASSAHYKRESTGELFF; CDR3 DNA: TGTGCCAGCAGCGCTCATTACAAGCGGGAGTCTACCGGGGAGCTGTTTTTT
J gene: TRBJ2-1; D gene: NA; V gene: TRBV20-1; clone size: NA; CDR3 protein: CSARDSGEQFF; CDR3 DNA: TGCAGTGCTAGAGATTCGGGTGAGCAGTTCTTC
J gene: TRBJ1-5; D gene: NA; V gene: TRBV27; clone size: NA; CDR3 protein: CASSLAWGGIDFSPLSQHF; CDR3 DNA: TGTGCCAGCAGTTTAGCGTGGGGGGGCATCGATTTTAGTCCATTGTCCCAGCATTTT
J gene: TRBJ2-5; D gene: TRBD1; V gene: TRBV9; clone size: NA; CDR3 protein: CASSGTGQGATQYF; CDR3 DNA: TGTGCCAGCAGCGGAACGGGACAGGGGGCGACCCAGTACTTC
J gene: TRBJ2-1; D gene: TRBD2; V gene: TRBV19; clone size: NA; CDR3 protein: CASSIDASGPYNEQFF; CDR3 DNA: TGTGCCAGTAGTATAGACGCTAGCGGACCCTACAATGAGCAGTTCTTC
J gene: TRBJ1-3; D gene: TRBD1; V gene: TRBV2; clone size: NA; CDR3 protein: CASSGTGNISGNTIYF; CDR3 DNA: TGTGCCAGCAGTGGGACAGGGAACATCTCTGGAAACACCATATATTTT
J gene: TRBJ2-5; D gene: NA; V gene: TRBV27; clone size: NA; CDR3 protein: CASKPSRAGETQYF; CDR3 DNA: TGTGCCAGCAAACCATCCAGGGCAGGGGAGACCCAGTACTTC
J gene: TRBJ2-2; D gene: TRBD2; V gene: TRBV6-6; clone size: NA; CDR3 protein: CASRPTSGTGELFF; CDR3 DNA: TGTGCCAGCAGACCGACTAGCGGGACCGGGGAGCTGTTTTTT
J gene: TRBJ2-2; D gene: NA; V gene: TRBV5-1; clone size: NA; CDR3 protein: CASSLGDTGELFF; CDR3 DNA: TGCGCCAGCAGCTTGGGAGACACCGGGGAGCTGTTTTTT
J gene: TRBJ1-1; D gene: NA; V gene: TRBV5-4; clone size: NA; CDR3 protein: CASSLQVVLNTEAFF; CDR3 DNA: TGTGCCAGCAGCTTGCAGGTGGTCCTGAACACTGAAGCTTTCTTT
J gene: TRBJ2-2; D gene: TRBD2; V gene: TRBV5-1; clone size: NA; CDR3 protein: CASRGLAGTTGELFF; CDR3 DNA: TGCGCCAGCAGGGGACTAGCGGGGACCACCGGGGAGCTGTTTTTT
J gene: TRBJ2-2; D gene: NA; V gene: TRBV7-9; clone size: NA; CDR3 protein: CASSPINTGELFF; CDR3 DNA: TGTGCCAGCAGCCCCATCAACACCGGGGAGCTGTTTTTT
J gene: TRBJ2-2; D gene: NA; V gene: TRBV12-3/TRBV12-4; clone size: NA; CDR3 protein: CASRSSNTGELFF; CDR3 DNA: TGTGCCAGCAGGTCCTCCAACACCGGGGAGCTGTTTTTT
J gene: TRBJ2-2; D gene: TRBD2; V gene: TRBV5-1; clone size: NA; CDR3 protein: CASSYTGTSGMVGELFF; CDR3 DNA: TGCGCCAGCAGCTACACCGGGACTAGCGGGATGGTCGGGGAGCTGTTTTTT
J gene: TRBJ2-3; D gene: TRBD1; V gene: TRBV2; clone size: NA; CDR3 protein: CASSPGQRTDTQYF; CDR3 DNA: TGTGCCAGCAGCCCGGGACAGCGCACAGATACGCAGTATTTT
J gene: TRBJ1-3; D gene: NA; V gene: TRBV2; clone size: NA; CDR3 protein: CASMSGGAGGNTIYF; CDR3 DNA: TGTGCCAGCATGTCCGGGGGGGCTGGTGGAAACACCATATATTTT
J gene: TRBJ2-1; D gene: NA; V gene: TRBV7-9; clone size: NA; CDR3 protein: CASSLGLGQGGNEQFF; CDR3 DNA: TGTGCCAGCAGCTTAGGGTTAGGGCAGGGGGGCAATGAGCAGTTCTTC
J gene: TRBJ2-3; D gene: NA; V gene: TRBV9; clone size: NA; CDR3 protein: CASSLPPSDTQYF; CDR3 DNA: TGTGCCAGCAGCCTACCGCCCTCAGATACGCAGTATTTT
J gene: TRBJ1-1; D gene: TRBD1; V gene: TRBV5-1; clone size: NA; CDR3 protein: CASSRQGAETEAFF; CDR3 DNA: TGCGCCAGCAGCCGGCAGGGGGCAGAAACTGAAGCTTTCTTT
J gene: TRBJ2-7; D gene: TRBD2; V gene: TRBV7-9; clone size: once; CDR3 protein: CASSLGTSGPYEQYF; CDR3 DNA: TGTGCCAGCAGCCTCGGGACTAGCGGACCCTACGAGCAGTACTTC
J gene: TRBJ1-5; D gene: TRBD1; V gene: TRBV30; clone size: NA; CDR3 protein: CAWRGDRGQGQPQHF; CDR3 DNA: TGTGCCTGGAGGGGGGACAGGGGACAGGGTCAGCCCCAGCATTTT
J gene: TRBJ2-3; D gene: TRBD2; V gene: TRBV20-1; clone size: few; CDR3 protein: CSASRQRGVTDTQYF; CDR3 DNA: TGCAGTGCTAGTCGCCAGCGGGGGGTCACAGATACGCAGTATTTT
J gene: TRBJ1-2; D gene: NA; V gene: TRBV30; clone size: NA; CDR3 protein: CAFRLDGNYGYTF; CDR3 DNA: TGTGCCTTTCGACTCGACGGGAACTATGGCTACACCTTC